In its sample, the clone carrying this T cell receptor (beta chain) was seen a few times. What it binds is unknown. The record originates from a study of shared clonotypes between healthy human individuals. Trimming removed 1 base from V and 1 base from J; junction bases left unmatched: 8. The germline CDR1 and CDR2 sequences are SNHLY and FYNNEI. This CDR3 contains 17 residues. Study results and limitations: The study generally estimated greater richness for naive than memory subsets. Of the naive CD4 clonotypes, approximately 5% were shared across four donors. Sampling included only blood; tissue repertoires likely differ.

Data came from immunoSEQ multiplex PCR; TCRdb stores just in-frame clones and leaves some out. There are approximately 720,000 clones in the sample; roughly 70% occur only once, and 1.8% lies in the top ten. The chain joins TRBV2 to TRBJ1-1; 8 bases agree with TRBD1. The clonotype comes from a woman in her 30s in good health. Sequencing was performed on memory CD4+ T cells sorted from blood. Regarding subset: CD45RA-negative fraction. The CDR3 nucleotides are TGTGCCAGCAGTGAAGTCGGCCAGGGGGCGCGGAACACTGAAGCTTTCTTT. As protein: CASSEVGQGARNTEAFF.